These 8 T cell receptor beta chains originate from one sample sequenced in a study of blood T cells in healthy people across ages. Sample-barcoded 5' priming and a J-beta primer mix drove a second PCR of 7 to 11 cycles. TCRdb re-called the 5' RACE reads through MiXCR, storing one row per CDR3 protein. In the table there are 1.5 million to 1.8 million distinct CDR3 sequences, approximately 43% of which are singletons. Sequencing was done on a sample of blood. The receptors were sampled from a woman aged 18-35 years in good health.

This clonotype was seen ten or more times. The chain has TRBV7-2 and TRBJ1-5, with D unresolved. Looked up from germline, CDR1 is SGHTA and CDR2 is FQGNSA. V was shortened by 0 bases and J by 4 bases, with 7 bases between the two germline ends. The CDR3 consists of 14 residues. CDR3 sequence (DNA): TGTGCCAGCAGCTTAGCGCGAGGGAATCAGCCCCAGCATTTT. It codes for CASSLARGNQPQHF.

Only a few counts were recorded for this clonotype. This rearrangement joins TRBV6-4 to TRBJ2-1; D uncertain. The CDR3 runs 13 residues. V gave up 6 bases and J gave up 5 bases, with 11 bases separating them. CDR1 and CDR2 (germline): MRHNA, SNTAGT. This CDR3 reads CASSDDTNNEQFF. CDR3 sequence (DNA): TGTGCCAGCAGCGATGACACAAACAATGAGCAGTTCTTC.

The chain joins TRBV20-1 to TRBJ2-5, with 8 bases fitting TRBD2. Germline CDR1 DFQATT, CDR2 SNEGSKA (reference sequence). CDR3 size: 15 residues. With V trimmed by 3 bases and J by 4 bases, 10 bases remained unmatched. CDR3 residues: CSASLPGTRGETQYF. The CDR3 DNA reads as TGCAGTGCTAGCCTCCCCGGGACTAGAGGAGAGACCCAGTACTTC.

This chain joins TRBV2 and TRBJ1-4, with unresolved D. Germline V gene lookup returns CDR1 SNHLY and CDR2 FYNNEI. The ends were cut back, 3 bases at V and 0 bases at J, with 5 bases in the middle. This CDR3 is built from 14 residues. This CDR3 reads CASSEDATNEKLFF. The CDR3 region has the DNA TGTGCCAGCAGTGAGGATGCAACTAATGAAAAACTGTTTTTT. The entire variable domain, with the rest obtained from reference TRBV2 and TRBJ1-4, is as follows: EPEVTQTPSHQVTQMGQEVILRCVPISNHLYFYWYRQILGQKVEFLVSFYNNEISEKSEIFDDQFSVERPDGSNFTLKIRSTKLEDSAMYFCASSEDATNEKLFFGSGTQLSVL.

This chain links TRBV28 with TRBJ2-2; D is perhaps TRBD1 (6 bases). From germline, CDR1 is MDHEN and CDR2 SYDVKM. With 5 bases removed from V and 1 base from J, the gap between germline ends came to 8 bases. The CDR3 extends over 14 amino acids. CDR3 amino acids: CASSTTGNTGELFF. As DNA, the CDR3 is TGTGCCAGCAGTACGACAGGGAACACCGGGGAGCTGTTTTTT.

This chain links TRBV25-1 with TRBJ2-1; D unclear. The V and J ends lost 6 bases and 2 bases respectively, with 14 bases between them. The length of the CDR3 is 15 residues. CDR1 is MGHDK, CDR2 SYGVNS, per germline. The CDR3 DNA reads as TGTGCCAGCAGCGACCCTCAAGGTACCTACAATGAGCAGTTCTTC. This codes for CASSDPQGTYNEQFF. The entire variable domain, with the rest obtained from reference TRBV25-1 and TRBJ2-1, is as follows: EADIYQTPRYLVIGTGKKITLECSQTMGHDKMYWYQQDPGMELHLIHYSYGVNSTEKGDLSSESTVSRIRTEHFPLTLESARPSHTSQYLCASSDPQGTYNEQFFGPGTRLTVL.

V and J are TRBV5-1 and TRBJ2-1, with TRBD2 identical over 11 bases. Per germline, CDR1 SGHRS and CDR2 YFSETQ. V lost 4 bases, J lost 6 bases, and 12 bases stayed unmatched. The CDR3 consists of 17 residues. In DNA, the CDR3 is TGCGCCAGCAGCGCAGGACTAGCGGGCCAGGGGTTCAATGAGCAGTTCTTC. Encoded protein: CASSAGLAGQGFNEQFF.

This clonotype was seen only once. The J gene is TRBJ2-7, the V gene TRBV11-2; perhaps TRBD2 as D (6 bases). Judging by the DNA end, TRBJ2-1 fits better; the J call may be wrong. The CDR3 is made up of 15 amino acids. Germline loops: CDR1 SGHAT, CDR2 FQNNGV. CDR3 residues: CASSRSRGSSYEQFF. CDR3 coding DNA: TGTGCCAGCAGCCGAAGTCGGGGGAGCTCCTACGAGCAGTTCTTC.